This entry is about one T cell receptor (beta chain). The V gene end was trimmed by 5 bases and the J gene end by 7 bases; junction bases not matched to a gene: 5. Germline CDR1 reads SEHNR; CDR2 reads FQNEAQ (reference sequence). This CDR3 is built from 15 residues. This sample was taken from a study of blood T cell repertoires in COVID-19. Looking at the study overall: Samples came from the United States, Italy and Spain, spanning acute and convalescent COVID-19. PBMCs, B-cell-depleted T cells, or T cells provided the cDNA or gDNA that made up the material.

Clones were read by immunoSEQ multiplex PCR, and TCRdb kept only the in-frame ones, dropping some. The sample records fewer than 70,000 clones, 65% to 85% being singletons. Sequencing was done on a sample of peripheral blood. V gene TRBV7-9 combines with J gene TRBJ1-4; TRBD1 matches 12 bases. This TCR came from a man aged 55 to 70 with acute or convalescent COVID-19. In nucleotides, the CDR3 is TGTGCCAGCAGCCCGGGACAGGGGGCGGGTGAAAAACTGTTTTTT. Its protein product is CASSPGQGAGEKLFF.